This T cell receptor beta chain was captured in a study of cytotoxic CD8 clonotypes in ibrutinib-treated CLL. CDR3 size: 12 residues. Trimming left V 3 bases short and J 7 bases short, with 9 bases between. Germline CDR1 is SGHTA and CDR2 is FQGNSA. Sequencing used immunoSEQ multiplex PCR; TCRdb keeps in-frame clones, though not all of them. Among 45,000 to 60,000 clones listed, 50% to 70% were seen once. This chain joins TRBV7-2 and TRBJ1-1; the D gene is possibly TRBD1 (5 bases). This sequence originates from a human donor with chronic lymphocytic leukemia. This specimen was PBMCs, taken after 24 months of ibrutinib treatment. For the CDR3, the DNA is TGTGCCAGCAGCTTGGGGACCTATGAAGCTTTCTTT. Protein sequence: CASSLGTYEAFF.